These 14 T cell receptor beta chains came from one sample sequenced in a study of breast tumors, draining lymph nodes, adjacent tissues. A single record per CDR3 protein comes from TCRdb applying MiXCR to the multiplex PCR reads. The sample shows around 300,000 distinct CDR3 sequences, over 30% of them seen only once. The lymph nodes were axillary draining lymph nodes from breast cancer patients. Sequencing was carried out using axillary lymph node tissue. These receptors came from a female donor with breast cancer. Some clones in this sample may be carry-over from other donors' samples.

The J gene is TRBJ2-7, the V gene TRBV28; 10 bases agree with TRBD2. Trimming at V came to 6 bases and at J to 4 bases, leaving 6 bases not matched to a gene. CDR1 is MDHEN and CDR2 is SYDVKM in the germline V gene. The CDR3 sequence is 14 residues long. The CDR3, as DNA: TGTGCCAGCAGGGCTAGCGGGGGAAAATACGAGCAGTACTTC. It is translated as CASRASGGKYEQYF.

Worth noting for this clonotype: This may be a read error: a much more frequent sequence differs by one nucleotide. J is TRBJ1-2 and V is TRBV11-2, with D possibly TRBD1 on 5 matching bases. Deletions cut 4 bases from V and 6 bases from J, with 18 bases between. This CDR3 has 15 residues. Germline-derived CDR1 and CDR2 are SGHAT and FQNNGV. The CDR3 sequence: CASSSSGLYVHGYTF. The CDR3 nucleotides are TGTGCCAGCAGCTCCTCGGGACTATATGTCCATGGCTACACCTTC.

The chain carries TRBV27 and TRBJ1-2; tentatively, D is TRBD1 (5 bases). V lost 6 bases to trimming and J lost 9 bases, with 14 bases between them. Per germline, CDR1 MNHEY and CDR2 SMNVEV (reference sequence). CDR3 length: 12 residues. CDR3 amino acids: CASRSRAASYTF. CDR3 DNA: TGTGCCAGCAGAAGCAGGGCGGCGAGCTACACCTTC.

This clonotype was picked up many times. This chain uses TRBV28 with TRBJ1-3; D unclear. The CDR3 spans 12 residues. Trimming removed 2 bases from V and 8 bases from J, with 7 bases in between. Per the germline V gene, CDR1 is MDHEN and CDR2 is SYDVKM. The CDR3 coding sequence is TGTGCCAGCAGTTTAAAGCGACACACCATATATTTT. Translating gives CASSLKRHTIYF.

In DNA form, the CDR3 reads TGCAGTGCTAGAGATATGGGGGAGGGCCTAGGGGGAGATACGCAGTATTTT. It is translated as CSARDMGEGLGGDTQYF. The V and J genes are TRBV20-1 and TRBJ2-3, with a tentative D call TRBD2 (7 bases). The V end was cut by 0 bases, the J end by 5 bases, with 21 bases between. Germline V gives CDR1 DFQATT, CDR2 SNEGSKA (reference sequence). The CDR3 is 17 residues long.

In the case of this clonotype: This may arise from a read error, as a much more abundant clone is one base away. The V gene is TRBV9, the J gene TRBJ2-1; 7 bases fit TRBD2. V gave up 0 bases and J gave up 4 bases; unmatched junction bases: 7. The CDR3 is 16 amino acids. Germline lookup yields CDR1 SGDLS and CDR2 YYNGEE. CDR3 bases: TGTGCCAGCAGCGTAGAGGGACGAGCGGGATACAATGAGCAGTTCTTC. It encodes CASSVEGRAGYNEQFF.

Notes on this clonotype: A much larger clone lies one base from this, so it may be a read error. The chain couples TRBV5-1 to TRBJ1-3; D is unresolved. Germline CDR1 and CDR2: SGHRS and YFSETQ. CDR3 length: 16 amino acids. The CDR3 DNA reads TGCGCCAGCAGCTTGGGACACGCAAGCTCTGGAAGCACCATATATTTT. Translated, it gives CASSLGHASSGSTIYF.

This clonotype was observed a few times. One end of the junction varies from germline; a read error may be responsible. The genes are TRBV5-1 and TRBJ2-7; 13 bases fit TRBD2. CDR3 size: 15 residues. Germline CDR1 SGHRS, CDR2 YFSETQ. In DNA, the CDR3 is TGCGCCAGCAGCCTCGGACTAGCGGGAGTAGACGAGCAGCACTTC. This codes for CASSLGLAGVDEQHF.

This clonotype was counted ten times or more. This chain joins TRBV7-8 and TRBJ2-1; tentative D call: TRBD2 (6 bases). Germline CDR1 reads SGHVS; CDR2 reads FQNEAQ. V shed 2 bases and J shed 6 bases, with 14 bases lying between them. CDR3 length equals 15 residues. CDR3 DNA sequence: TGTGCCAGCAGCTTACTGGGGCGGGATCGCAATGAGCAGTTCTTC. It is translated as CASSLLGRDRNEQFF.

To note about this clonotype: Because it lacks the conserved phenylalanine or tryptophan at the end, this CDR3 is likely a read error. The limits of the CDR3 on the DNA are not certain, so only TCRdb's listed CDR3 is given. This chain uses TRBV25-1 with TRBJ2-3. Germline V gene data show CDR1 as MGHDK and CDR2 as SYGVNS. The CDR3 is 15 amino acids long, termini counted. This CDR3 reads CASSVTPDFTDTKYL.

To note about this clonotype: A read error may produce the germline difference seen at one junction end. This chain connects TRBV12-3 or TRBV12-4 to TRBJ1-1, with D uncertain. CDR3 length: 8 residues. The CDR3 sequence is CASSYLDF. The DNA of the CDR3 is TGTGCCAGCAGCTATCTTGATTTT.

This clonotype was detected only a few times. Just one base apart from a much larger clone, this may be a read error. V is TRBV25-1 and J is TRBJ2-7; D ambiguous. The CDR3 is 12 residues long. Germline values: CDR1 MGHDK, CDR2 SYGVNS. The V end was cut by 2 bases, the J end by 3 bases, with 5 bases between. This CDR3 is CASSEHDYEQYF. In nucleotides, the CDR3 is TGTGCCAGCAGTGAACACGACTACGAGCAGTACTTC.

The chain recombines TRBV12-3 or TRBV12-4 with TRBJ1-5, with D uncertain. Trimming cost V 3 bases and J 2 bases, with 14 bases left between them. CDR3 length: 16 residues. In DNA, the CDR3 is TGTGCCAGCAGTTTCGCCCGTGATAGGGGCAATCAGCCCCAGCATTTT. It is translated as CASSFARDRGNQPQHF.

This clonotype was recorded at least ten times. The chain couples TRBV20-1 to TRBJ2-7, with 15 bases matching TRBD2. The V gene end was trimmed by 6 bases and the J gene end by 5 bases; junction bases not matched to a gene: 11. From germline, CDR1 is DFQATT and CDR2 SNEGSKA (reference sequence). The CDR3 spans 16 residues. The CDR3 reads CSAKGLAGGSHHEQYF. The DNA of the CDR3 is TGCAGTGCAAAGGGACTAGCGGGAGGCTCCCACCACGAGCAGTACTTC.